This is a list of T cell receptor beta chains from one sample in a study of T cells in Graves' hyperthyroidism and ophthalmopathy. TCRdb reprocessed the multiplex PCR reads with MiXCR, giving one entry per CDR3 protein. The data hold approximately 600,000 distinct CDR3 sequences, with more than 20% observed a single time. The sequenced material came from blood. All receptors derive from a man aged 25-45 years with Graves' ophthalmopathy. Both conserved end residues are part of each CDR3. A D gene is named only where the DNA matches it firmly. Not every row has a clone size; where given, it reads once, few, many or a size class.

V,size,D,J,DNA,CDR3
TRBV11-2,many,TRBD1,TRBJ2-6,TGTGCCAGCAGCTTGATACGCCGGGACAGCAAACTCTCTGGGGCCAACGTCCTGACTTTC,CASSLIRRDSKLSGANVLTF
TRBV28,many,-,TRBJ2-2,TGTGCCAGCAGTTTAGTTTCTGTCCACAGGATCCGCACCGGGGAGCTGTTTTTT,CASSLVSVHRIRTGELFF
TRBV10-3,-,-,TRBJ2-2,TGTGCCATCAGTGAGTCGAGAGGGTTCAACACCGGGGAGCTGTTTTTT,CAISESRGFNTGELFF
TRBV10-3,-,-,TRBJ2-2,TGTGCCATCAGTGAGTCCAACAGGGCCTCGCGGGCCGGGGAGCTGTTTTTT,CAISESNRASRAGELFF
TRBV11-2,-,TRBD1,TRBJ1-1,TGTGCCAGCAGCTTAGGGGCAGGGGGATCGGCTTTCTTT,CASSLGAGGSAFF
TRBV2,many,-,TRBJ2-5,TGTGCCAGCAGTGTCGGTCGGTACCAAGAGACCCAGTACTTC,CASSVGRYQETQYF
TRBV7-2,many,-,TRBJ1-2,TGTGCCAGCAGCTCGTCACCTACAGAAGTCTATGGCTACACCTTC,CASSSSPTEVYGYTF
TRBV11-2,many,TRBD2,TRBJ2-2,TGTGCCAGCAGCTTTAGGGGTTCCGGGACTACAAACACCGGGGAGCTGTTTTTT,CASSFRGSGTTNTGELFF
TRBV13,few,-,TRBJ1-4,TGTGCCAGCAGTATCCGGGTCGAAAAACTGTTTTTT,CASSIRVEKLFF
TRBV29-1,few,-,TRBJ1-2,TGCAGCGTTGATCTCCCTAACTATGGCTACACCTTC,CSVDLPNYGYTF
TRBV7-6,-,TRBD2,TRBJ2-1,TGTGCCAGCAGCTTAGGGCCTAGCGGGAGCTCGGGAGGCAATGAGCAGTTCTTC,CASSLGPSGSSGGNEQFF
TRBV4-2,few,TRBD2,TRBJ2-7,TGTGCCAGCAGCCAAGTTGGGACTAGCGTCACCTACGAGCAGTACTTC,CASSQVGTSVTYEQYF
TRBV14,-,-,TRBJ2-4,TGTGCCAGCAGCCAAGATGGACAGAGTCTAGCCAAAAACATTCAGTACTTC,CASSQDGQSLAKNIQYF
TRBV5-1,-,-,TRBJ1-5,TGTGCCAGCAGCGTAGGCGTCGAGTGGTCGGAGCCCCAGCATTTT,CASSVGVEWSEPQHF
TRBV20-1,many,-,TRBJ2-3,TGCAGTGCACCAACTAGATCAGATACGCAGTATTTT,CSAPTRSDTQYF
TRBV27,-,-,TRBJ2-1,TGTGCCAGCAGTTACTCTTCCCAGGGCCCTTACAATGAGCAGTTCTTC,CASSYSSQGPYNEQFF
TRBV6-1,-,TRBD2,TRBJ2-5,TGTGCCAGCAGCAACGGGAGGGCAAAGACCCAGTACTTC,CASSNGRAKTQYF
TRBV27,many,TRBD2,TRBJ2-7,TGTGCCAGCAGTGTCTCGGGACTAGCCAGCTCCTACGAGCAGTACTTC,CASSVSGLASSYEQYF
TRBV29-1,-,-,TRBJ1-1,TGCAGCGTTTCACCACTCCTATACGCTGAAGCTTTCTTT,CSVSPLLYAEAFF
TRBV5-6,few,TRBD1,TRBJ2-7,TGTGCCAGCAGTCTCTCAGGGGACAGGGAGGCCTACGAGCAGTACTTC,CASSLSGDREAYEQYF
TRBV20-1,many,TRBD2,TRBJ2-1,TGCAGTGCTAGTGAGGCCGGGACTAGTCACCCCTACAATGAGCAGTTCTTC,CSASEAGTSHPYNEQFF
TRBV5-8,few,-,TRBJ2-5,TGTGCCAGCAGTTATGACAGACAAGAGACCCAGTACTTC,CASSYDRQETQYF
TRBV7-8,-,-,TRBJ1-4,TGTGCCAGCAGCTTATTAGGAGAGGGCAACGAAAAACTGTTTTTT,CASSLLGEGNEKLFF
TRBV11-2,-,TRBD2,TRBJ2-3,TGTGCCAGCAGCCCAGCGGGGGGGAGCCCCGAAACGCAGTATTTT,CASSPAGGSPETQYF
TRBV14,-,-,TRBJ1-6,TGTGCCAGCAGCCAAGTATTTGGTTCTAATTCACCCCTCCACTTT,CASSQVFGSNSPLHF
TRBV5-1,many,-,TRBJ2-7,TGCGCCAGCAGCCCCGGAGGGAAATCCTACGAGCAGTACTTC,CASSPGGKSYEQYF
TRBV10-3,many,-,TRBJ2-7,TGTGCCATCGGCGAAGGGGGGGACTACGAGCAGTACTTC,CAIGEGGDYEQYF
TRBV6-1,few,-,TRBJ1-3,TGTGCCAGCAGTGAGAGGGGGGGAAGAAACTCTGGAAACACCATATATTTT,CASSERGGRNSGNTIYF
TRBV2,many,-,TRBJ2-7,TGTGCCAGCAGGATAGGGTCCCCCTACGAGCAGTACTTC,CASRIGSPYEQYF
TRBV7-6,few,TRBD2,TRBJ2-2,TGTGCCAGCAGCTTAGATCCTAGCGGGAGCTCTAACACCGGGGAGCTGTTTTTT,CASSLDPSGSSNTGELFF